This T cell receptor (beta chain) was sequenced for a study of blood T cell repertoires in COVID-19. Overall study: From the United States, Italy and Spain came samples of acute and convalescent COVID-19.

Germline V CDR1 and CDR2: LNHDA, SQIVND (reference sequence). This CDR3 comprises 13 residues. Trimming took 6 bases from V and 7 from J; bases not matched to a gene: 6. The method was immunoSEQ multiplex PCR; TCRdb's version includes in-frame clones alone and lacks a portion of them. This sample has around 200,000 clones; around 81% occur once, and the top ten carry about 4.2%. The clonotype was recovered from a man aged 45-65 years with active or convalescent COVID-19. V and J are TRBV19 and TRBJ1-1; TRBD1 aligns across 9 bases. Sequencing was done on a sample of peripheral blood. Here the CDR3 DNA reads TGTGCCAGTAGGCCTACAGGGGGCGTTGAAGCTTTCTTT. Encoded protein: CASRPTGGVEAFF.